This T cell receptor beta chain is drawn from a study of beta chain features in type 1 diabetes. Study-wide context: Healthy donors and patients had similar age, gender and cell yields. Over all samples combined, fewer than 140,000,000 sorted cells were examined. Regarding the study as a whole: The VDJ junctions of type 1 diabetes patients carried fewer insertions and more deletions. Shortening of TCRB CDR3s, moderate but significant, appeared in all four CD4+ subsets of Type 1 diabetes patients.

Isolated RNA was reverse transcribed in full, so expressed TCRB transcripts were sequenced. Profiling relied on immunoSEQ multiplex PCR, and the TCRdb table lists in-frame clones only, not all of them. The repertoire holds around 130,000 clones, with around 17% as singletons. Points on this clone: Its antigen is not identified.

Looked up from germline, CDR1 is SGHAT and CDR2 is FQNNGV. The CDR3 totals 12 residues. V lost 7 bases, J lost 5 bases, and 11 bases lay in between. By way of CD45RO/CCR7/CD25/CD127/CD95/CD27, the CD4+ regulatory, stem cell-like memory, central memory and naive cells were sorted. V is TRBV11-2 and J is TRBJ2-5, with D uncertain. The sequenced material came from central memory CD4+ T cells from blood. This TCR derives from a man younger than 45 with type 1 diabetes. CDR3 bases: TGTGCCAGCAAAGACCTCGGGGAGACCCAGTACTTC. Translated, it gives CASKDLGETQYF.